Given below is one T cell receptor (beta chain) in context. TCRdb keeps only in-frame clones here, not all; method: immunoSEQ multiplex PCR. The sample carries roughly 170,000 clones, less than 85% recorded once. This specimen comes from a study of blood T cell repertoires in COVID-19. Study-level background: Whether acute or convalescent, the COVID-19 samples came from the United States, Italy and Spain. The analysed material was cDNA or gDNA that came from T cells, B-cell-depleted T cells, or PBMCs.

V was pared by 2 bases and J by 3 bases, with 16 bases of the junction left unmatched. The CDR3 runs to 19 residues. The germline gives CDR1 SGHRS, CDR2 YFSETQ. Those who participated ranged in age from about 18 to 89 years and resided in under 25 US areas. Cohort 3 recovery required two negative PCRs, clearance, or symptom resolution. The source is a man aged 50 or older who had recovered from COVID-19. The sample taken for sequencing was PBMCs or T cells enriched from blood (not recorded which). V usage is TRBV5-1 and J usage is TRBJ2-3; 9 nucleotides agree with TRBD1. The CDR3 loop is CASSFAGKTGQGITDTQYF. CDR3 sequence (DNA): TGCGCCAGCAGCTTCGCCGGGAAGACGGGACAGGGAATAACAGATACGCAGTATTTT.